These 28 T cell receptor beta chains were all obtained from the same sample, sequenced in a study of identifying expanded T cells in peripheral blood. The table came from immunoSEQ multiplex PCR; TCRdb's copy has only in-frame clones and leaves some out. This table holds about 89,000 clones, around 89% found once. Material: blood. The receptors were sampled from a person aged 18 to 69 in good health.

Only a few counts were recorded for this clone. This chain joins TRBV6-5 and TRBJ2-7, with D possibly TRBD1 on 6 matching bases. In germline, CDR1 is MNHEY, CDR2 SVGAGI. The germline V and J ends were trimmed by 2 bases and 4 bases, with 6 bases remaining between them. The CDR3 is 12 amino acids. CDR3 sequence: CASSYRGYEQYF. The CDR3 nucleotides read TGTGCCAGCAGTTACAGGGGGTACGAGCAGTACTTC.

This chain links TRBV27 with TRBJ2-7; a weak D match, TRBD1 (6 bases). This CDR3 is built from 15 residues. The V end lost 5 bases, the J end lost 5 bases, and 19 bases lay between the germline ends. Looked up from germline, CDR1 is MNHEY and CDR2 is SMNVEV (reference sequence). Written as DNA, the CDR3 is TGTGCCAGCAGTGCTACCGGGACACCACCTGACGAGCAGTACTTC. Translated: CASSATGTPPDEQYF.

The chain employs TRBV7-2 and TRBJ2-3, with 12 bases identical to TRBD2. The germline CDR1 and CDR2 sequences are SGHTA and FQGNSA. Trimming took 5 bases from V and 5 from J; bases not matched to a gene: 8. The CDR3 loop spans 16 amino acids. The CDR3 nucleotides read TGTGCCAGCAGCCCAAGACTAGCGGGAGCGGGAGATACGCAGTATTTT. It yields the protein CASSPRLAGAGDTQYF. Supplemented by reference TRBV7-2 and TRBJ2-3, the full variable domain reads GAGVSQSPSNKVTEKGKDVELRCDPISGHTALYWYRQSLGQGLEFLIYFQGNSAPDKSGLPSDRFSAERTGGSVSTLTIQRTQQEDSAVYLCASSPRLAGAGDTQYFGPGTRLTVL.

The chain combines TRBV19 with TRBJ2-5; 8 bases are shared with TRBD1. The junction had 7 bases not matched to a gene; V was cut back by 9 bases and J by 4 bases. In germline, CDR1 is LNHDA, CDR2 SQIVND (reference sequence). The length of the CDR3 is 13 residues. CDR3 in DNA: TGTGCCAGCTCAACCGACAGGGGAGAGACCCAGTACTTC. It is translated as CASSTDRGETQYF.

V usage is TRBV6-6 and J usage is TRBJ2-2, with 12 positions matching TRBD2. The CDR3 totals 16 residues. V shed 6 bases and J 6 bases; nucleotides not matched to a gene: 8. Germline-derived CDR1 and CDR2 are MNHNY and SVGAGI (reference sequence). CDR3: CASSPPRTSGAGELFF. The CDR3 region has the DNA TGTGCCAGCAGCCCGCCGCGGACTAGCGGGGCCGGGGAGCTGTTTTTT.

V gene TRBV6-1 combines with J gene TRBJ2-1; 8 nucleotides match TRBD2. This CDR3 is built from 15 residues. Germline V lookup: CDR1 MNHNS, CDR2 SASEGT. Trimming removed 0 bases from V and 7 bases from J; junction bases left unmatched: 5. In DNA, the CDR3 is TGTGCCAGCAGTGAAGCTTGGACTAGCTCGAATGAGCAGTTCTTC. Protein sequence: CASSEAWTSSNEQFF.

This clone was seen a single time. CDR3 region: CASSLIPGHLYGYTF. CDR3 nucleotide sequence: TGTGCCAGCAGCTTAATTCCGGGACACCTCTATGGCTACACCTTC. The rearrangement joins TRBV5-4 to TRBJ1-2, with D perhaps TRBD1 (6 bases). This CDR3 is built from 15 residues. Trimming cost V 2 bases and J 4 bases, with 15 bases left between them. The germline gives CDR1 SGHNT, CDR2 YYREEE (reference sequence).

V is TRBV4-3 and J is TRBJ2-5; D remains ambiguous. V was pared by 0 bases and J by 5 bases, with 10 bases between. This CDR3 spans 14 amino acids. Germline CDR1 reads LGHNA; CDR2 reads YSLEER. In nucleotides, the CDR3 is TGCGCCAGCAGCCAAGATGTTATCGCGGAGACCCAGTACTTC. Its protein is CASSQDVIAETQYF.

The chain joins TRBV7-2 to TRBJ2-5, with TRBD2 matching 12 bases. This CDR3 comprises 16 residues. Germline CDR1 is SGHTA and CDR2 is FQGNSA. The J segment lost 4 bases and the V segment lost 4 bases, leaving 7 bases of the junction unmatched. CDR3 protein: CASSSRLAGAGETQYF. The CDR3 region has the DNA TGTGCCAGCAGCTCCCGACTAGCGGGGGCGGGAGAGACCCAGTACTTC.

This chain links TRBV29-1 with TRBJ2-1; possible D gene TRBD2, 5 bases. Germline assignment: CDR1 SQVTM and CDR2 ANQGSEA. This CDR3 is built from 14 residues. V lost 7 bases to trimming and J lost 8 bases, with 21 bases between them. Written as DNA, the CDR3 is TGCAGCGCCCTGGGTCAGGTCCGGCGGGATGAGCAGTTCTTC. As protein: CSALGQVRRDEQFF.

The chain has TRBV12-5 and TRBJ1-1; D is unclear. V was shortened by 5 bases and J by 11 bases, with 18 bases between the two germline ends. CDR1 is LGHNT and CDR2 is FRNRAP in the germline V gene. This CDR3 has 13 residues. CDR3: CASGPLVLPRAFF. The DNA of the CDR3 is TGTGCTAGTGGTCCTCTTGTTCTTCCCAGGGCTTTCTTT.

The chain couples TRBV4-1 to TRBJ2-7, with 11 bases identical to TRBD2. This CDR3 contains 16 residues. CDR1 is MGHRA, CDR2 YSYEKL, per germline. Trimming cost V 0 bases and J 4 bases; bases outside gene matches: 5. CDR3 loop: CASSQEGTSGLYEQYF. The CDR3 DNA follows: TGCGCCAGCAGCCAAGAAGGGACTAGCGGACTATACGAGCAGTACTTC.

V usage is TRBV4-2 and J usage is TRBJ2-7, with 9 bases matching TRBD2. Losses at the gene ends were 3 bases for V and 0 bases for J; bases not matched to a gene: 6. Germline CDR1 is LGHNA and CDR2 is YNFKEQ. CDR3 length: 16 residues. CDR3 DNA: TGTGCCAGCAGCCACAAGACTAGCGGAAGCTCCTACGAGCAGTACTTC. Amino acids: CASSHKTSGSSYEQYF.

The chain joins TRBV29-1 to TRBJ1-2, with a possible D match to TRBD1 (6 bases). The CDR3 is made up of 15 amino acids. Germline CDR1 SQVTM, CDR2 ANQGSEA. V was pared by 2 bases and J by 2 bases, with 15 bases between. The CDR3 DNA is TGCAGCGTTGAAAGAGGTATGGGGGGCAACTATGGCTACACCTTC. The encoded protein is CSVERGMGGNYGYTF.

This clone occurred a few times. The chain combines TRBV5-1 with TRBJ2-7; D is tentatively TRBD1 or TRBD2 (5 bases each). V was trimmed by 5 bases and J by 4 bases, leaving 13 bases between them. The length of the CDR3 is 13 residues. CDR1 and CDR2 from the germline V gene are SGHRS and YFSETQ. The CDR3 DNA is TGCGCCAGCAGTGGGACGGGTTATTACGAGCAGTACTTC. Its translation is CASSGTGYYEQYF.

V usage is TRBV6-1 and J usage is TRBJ1-1; 8 bases map to TRBD1. V dropped 3 bases and J dropped 3; count of bases not matched to a gene: 6. Germline CDR1 reads MNHNS; CDR2 reads SASEGT. This CDR3 has 15 amino acids. Here the CDR3 DNA reads TGTGCCAGCAGTGACCAGGGGGCTTTCGACACTGAAGCTTTCTTT. This encodes CASSDQGAFDTEAFF.

The chain couples TRBV29-1 to TRBJ1-5; D remains ambiguous. Trimming took 4 bases from V and 1 from J, leaving 8 bases between them. CDR1 is SQVTM and CDR2 is ANQGSEA in the germline V gene. CDR3 size: 13 residues. CDR3 coding DNA: TGCAGCGTTGGCAGGTCCAGCAATCAGCCCCAGCATTTT. Encoded protein: CSVGRSSNQPQHF.

The sample holds one count of this clone. The chain links TRBV10-3 to TRBJ2-1, with TRBD2 matching 8 bases. This CDR3 region has 15 residues. CDR1 is ENHRY, CDR2 SYGVKD, per germline. The junction had 10 bases not matched to a gene; V was cut back by 2 bases and J by 10 bases. The CDR3 sequence: CAISEGLAPAGEQFF. CDR3 nucleotide sequence: TGTGCCATCAGTGAGGGACTAGCCCCGGCAGGGGAGCAGTTCTTC.

The chain links TRBV9 to TRBJ2-3; tentatively, D is TRBD1 (6 bases). The CDR3 contains 15 residues. CDR1 and CDR2 (germline): SGDLS, YYNGEE. The germline V and J ends were trimmed by 0 bases and 2 bases, with 10 bases remaining between them. CDR3 sequence reads: CASSVGGQHTDTQYF. The CDR3 region has the DNA TGTGCCAGCAGCGTAGGTGGACAGCACACAGATACGCAGTATTTT.

V and J are TRBV13 and TRBJ2-3; D is undetermined. Germline V gene data show CDR1 as PRHDT and CDR2 as FYEKMQ (reference sequence). The CDR3 has 13 residues. V shed 0 bases and J shed 3 bases, with 4 bases lying between them. The CDR3 region is CASSLGLTDTQYF. In nucleotides, the CDR3 is TGTGCCAGCAGCTTAGGACTTACAGATACGCAGTATTTT.

This clone was observed a single time. The chain carries TRBV7-2 and TRBJ1-4; no reliable D call. V shed 5 bases and J shed 5 bases, with 15 bases lying between them. Germline values: CDR1 SGHTA, CDR2 FQGNSA. The CDR3 runs to 15 residues. CDR3: CASSRPKNLNEKLFF. The CDR3 DNA is TGTGCCAGCAGCCGCCCTAAGAACTTGAATGAAAAACTGTTTTTT.

The chain uses TRBV27 and TRBJ2-7; 8 positions match TRBD1. The V and J ends lost 0 bases and 0 bases, in that order; junction bases with no gene match: 4. The CDR3 is 16 residues long. Per germline, CDR1 MNHEY and CDR2 SMNVEV (reference sequence). This CDR3 is CASSLSAQGGSYEQYF. The CDR3 DNA sequence: TGTGCCAGCAGTTTATCGGCACAGGGGGGCTCCTACGAGCAGTACTTC.

The V and J genes are TRBV19 and TRBJ2-2; no firm D call. V gave up 5 bases and J gave up 9 bases, with 10 bases separating them. This CDR3 spans 12 amino acids. In germline, CDR1 is LNHDA, CDR2 SQIVND (reference sequence). In DNA, the CDR3 is TGTGCCAGTAGTCCCCTTAAGCGGGAGCTGTTTTTT. Translation gives CASSPLKRELFF.

The chain employs TRBV19 and TRBJ2-5; no firm D call. V lost 5 bases, J lost 7 bases, and 11 bases lay in between. The length of the CDR3 is 12 residues. Germline V gene lookup returns CDR1 LNHDA and CDR2 SQIVND (reference sequence). The CDR3 DNA reads as TGTGCCAGTAGTCCAGAATCAGTGACCCAGTACTTC. Translating it yields CASSPESVTQYF.

The chain uses TRBV5-1 and TRBJ2-7; D remains ambiguous. Germline V gives CDR1 SGHRS, CDR2 YFSETQ. Trimming left V 0 bases short and J 0 bases short, with 10 bases between. The CDR3 runs 15 residues. CDR3 loop: CASSLVGQSSYEQYF. CDR3 sequence (DNA): TGCGCCAGCAGCTTGGTGGGCCAGAGCTCCTACGAGCAGTACTTC.

The chain employs TRBV9 and TRBJ2-1, with 10 bases fitting TRBD2. CDR1 is SGDLS and CDR2 is YYNGEE in the germline V gene. The CDR3 spans 16 residues. After removal of 4 bases from V and 7 bases from J, the junction contained 11 bases not matched to a gene. Here the CDR3 DNA reads TGTGCCAGCAGCTCCAGGAGGCTAGCGGGAGTTAATGAGCAGTTCTTC. This encodes CASSSRRLAGVNEQFF.

The genes are TRBV5-1 and TRBJ2-1; D call uncertain. The CDR3 is 14 amino acids. The germline CDR1 and CDR2 sequences are SGHRS and YFSETQ. Trimming cost V 4 bases and J 7 bases, with 15 bases left between them. The CDR3 is CASSPGQVLNEQFF. The CDR3 nucleotides are TGCGCCAGCAGCCCCGGGCAGGTATTAAATGAGCAGTTCTTC.

The chain links TRBV23-1 to TRBJ1-2; D gene uncertain. TRBV23-1 is given ORF status, its function remaining uncertain. Trimming took 7 bases from V and 4 from J, leaving 22 bases between them. The CDR3 is 16 residues long. The CDR3 loop is CASTSGSNTPLYGYTF. The CDR3 bases are TGCGCCAGCACTTCAGGATCAAACACACCTCTCTATGGCTACACCTTC.